One TCR beta chain is described in this entry. The record originates from a study of blood T cell repertoires in COVID-19. Study at large: Collection of acute and convalescent COVID-19 samples took place in the United States, Italy and Spain. T cells, B-cell-depleted T cells, or PBMCs provided the cDNA or gDNA that served as material.

Losses at the gene ends were 2 bases for V and 0 bases for J; bases not matched to a gene: 5. The CDR3 is 16 residues long. CDR1 and CDR2 (germline): MNHNY, SVGAGI (reference sequence). Clones were read by immunoSEQ multiplex PCR, and TCRdb kept only the in-frame ones, dropping some. The table shows some 200,000 clones, with roughly 94% occurring only once. In Seattle, patients joined the study during active infection and were tracked longitudinally. This clonotype was obtained from a man aged 25-40 years with COVID-19, enrolled during active disease. Sequenced input: peripheral blood. This sequence joins TRBV6-6 and TRBJ1-1; 8 bases match TRBD1. CDR3 bases: TGTGCCAGCAGTTACCCGTCAGGGGGCCTGAACACTGAAGCTTTCTTT. Its protein is CASSYPSGGLNTEAFF.